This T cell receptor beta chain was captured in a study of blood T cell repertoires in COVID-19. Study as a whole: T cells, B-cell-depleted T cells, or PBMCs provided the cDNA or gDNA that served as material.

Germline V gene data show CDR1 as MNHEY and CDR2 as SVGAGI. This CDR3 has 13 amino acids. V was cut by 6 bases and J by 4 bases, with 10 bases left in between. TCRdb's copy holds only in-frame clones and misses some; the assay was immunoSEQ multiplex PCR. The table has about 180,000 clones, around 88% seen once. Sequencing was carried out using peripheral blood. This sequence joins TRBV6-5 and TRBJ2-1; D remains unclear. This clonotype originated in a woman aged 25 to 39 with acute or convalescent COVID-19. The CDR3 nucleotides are TGTGCCAGCAGCGTTACAGTTTACAATGAGCAGTTCTTC. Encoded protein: CASSVTVYNEQFF.